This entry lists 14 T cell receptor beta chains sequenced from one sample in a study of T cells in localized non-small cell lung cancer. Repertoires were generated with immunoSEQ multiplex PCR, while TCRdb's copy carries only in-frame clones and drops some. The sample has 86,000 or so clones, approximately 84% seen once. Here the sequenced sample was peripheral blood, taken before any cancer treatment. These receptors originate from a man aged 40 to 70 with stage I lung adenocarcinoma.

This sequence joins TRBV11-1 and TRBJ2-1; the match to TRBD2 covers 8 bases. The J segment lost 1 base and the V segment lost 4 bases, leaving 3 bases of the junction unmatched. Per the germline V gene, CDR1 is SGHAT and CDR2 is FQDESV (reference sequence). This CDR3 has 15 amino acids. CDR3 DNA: TGTGCCAGCAGCTCTGGCGGGGGGTCCTACAATGAGCAGTTCTTC. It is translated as CASSSGGGSYNEQFF.

The CDR3 is CASSSRRQGRSYEQYF. The CDR3 DNA reads as TGTGCCAGCAGTTCCCGGAGACAGGGTCGCTCCTACGAGCAGTACTTC. The genes are TRBV27 and TRBJ2-7; 7 nucleotides line up with TRBD1. The CDR3 length is 16 residues. Germline V lookup: CDR1 MNHEY, CDR2 SMNVEV (reference sequence). V shed 4 bases and J 0 bases; nucleotides not matched to a gene: 9.

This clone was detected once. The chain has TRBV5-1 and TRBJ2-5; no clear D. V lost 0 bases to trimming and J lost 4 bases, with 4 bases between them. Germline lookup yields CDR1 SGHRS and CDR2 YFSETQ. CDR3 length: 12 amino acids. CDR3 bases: TGCGCCAGCAGCTTGGAGGGAGAGACCCAGTACTTC. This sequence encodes CASSLEGETQYF.

DNA for the CDR3: TGTGCCAGCAGCGAGGGACACCTTATTAGCTCTGGGGCCAACGTCCTGACTTTC. The encoded protein is CASSEGHLISSGANVLTF. The J gene is TRBJ2-6, the V gene TRBV2; TRBD1 is a possible D gene (6 bases). Trimming removed 6 bases from V and 0 bases from J, with 18 bases in between. This CDR3 has 18 amino acids. Germline-derived CDR1 and CDR2 are SNHLY and FYNNEI.

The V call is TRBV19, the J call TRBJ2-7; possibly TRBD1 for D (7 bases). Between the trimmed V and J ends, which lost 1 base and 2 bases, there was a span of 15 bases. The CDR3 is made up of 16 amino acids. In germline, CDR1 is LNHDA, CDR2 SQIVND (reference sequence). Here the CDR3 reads CASSIGGTVYTYEQYF. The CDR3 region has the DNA TGTGCCAGTAGTATAGGCGGGACAGTTTATACCTACGAGCAGTACTTC.

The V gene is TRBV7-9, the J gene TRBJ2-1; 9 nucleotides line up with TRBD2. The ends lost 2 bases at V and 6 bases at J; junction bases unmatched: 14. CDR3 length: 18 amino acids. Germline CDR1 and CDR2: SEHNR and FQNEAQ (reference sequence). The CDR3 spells CASSLLSGGPPGANEQFF. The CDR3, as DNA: TGTGCCAGCAGCTTACTAAGCGGGGGGCCTCCTGGGGCCAATGAGCAGTTCTTC.

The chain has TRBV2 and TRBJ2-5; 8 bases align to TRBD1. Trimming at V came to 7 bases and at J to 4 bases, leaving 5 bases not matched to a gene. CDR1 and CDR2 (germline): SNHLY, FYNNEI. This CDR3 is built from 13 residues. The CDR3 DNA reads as TGTGCCAGCAAAACAGGACAGGGAGAGACCCAGTACTTC. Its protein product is CASKTGQGETQYF. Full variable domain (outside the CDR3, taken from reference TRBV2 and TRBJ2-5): EPEVTQTPSHQVTQMGQEVILRCVPISNHLYFYWYRQILGQKVEFLVSFYNNEISEKSEIFDDQFSVERPDGSNFTLKIRSTKLEDSAMYFCASKTGQGETQYFGPGTRLLVL.

In DNA form, the CDR3 reads TGTGCCAGCAGCTTAGGACGCCCCAGCCTAATAGAGACCCAGTACTTC. Translation gives CASSLGRPSLIETQYF. The rearrangement joins TRBV7-3 to TRBJ2-5; no firm D call. CDR1 and CDR2 from the germline V gene are SGHTA and FQGTGA. There are 16 residues in the CDR3. V dropped 2 bases and J dropped 4 bases, with 17 bases sitting between them.

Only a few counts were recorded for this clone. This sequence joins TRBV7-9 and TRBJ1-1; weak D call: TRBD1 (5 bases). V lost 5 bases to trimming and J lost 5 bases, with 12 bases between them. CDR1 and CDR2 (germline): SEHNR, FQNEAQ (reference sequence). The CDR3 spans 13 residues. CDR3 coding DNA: TGTGCCAGCAGCAAGACAGTGGAGACTGAAGCTTTCTTT. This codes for CASSKTVETEAFF.

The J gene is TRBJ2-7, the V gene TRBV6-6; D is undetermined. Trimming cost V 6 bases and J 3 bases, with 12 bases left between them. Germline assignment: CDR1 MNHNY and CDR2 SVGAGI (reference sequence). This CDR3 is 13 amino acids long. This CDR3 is CASSPTPYYEQYF. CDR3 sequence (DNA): TGTGCCAGCAGCCCCACGCCCTACTACGAGCAGTACTTC.

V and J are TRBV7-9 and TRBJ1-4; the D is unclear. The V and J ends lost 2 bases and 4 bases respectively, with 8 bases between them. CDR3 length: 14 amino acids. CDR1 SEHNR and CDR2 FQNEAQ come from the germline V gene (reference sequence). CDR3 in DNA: TGTGCCAGCAGCTTATCCGGGGATAATGAAAAACTGTTTTTT. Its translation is CASSLSGDNEKLFF.

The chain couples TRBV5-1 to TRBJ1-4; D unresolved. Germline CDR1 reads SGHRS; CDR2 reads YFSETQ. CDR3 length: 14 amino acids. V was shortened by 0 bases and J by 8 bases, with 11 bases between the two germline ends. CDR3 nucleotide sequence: TGCGCCAGCAGCTTGGGAGAGGGATTCGAAAAACTGTTTTTT. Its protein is CASSLGEGFEKLFF.

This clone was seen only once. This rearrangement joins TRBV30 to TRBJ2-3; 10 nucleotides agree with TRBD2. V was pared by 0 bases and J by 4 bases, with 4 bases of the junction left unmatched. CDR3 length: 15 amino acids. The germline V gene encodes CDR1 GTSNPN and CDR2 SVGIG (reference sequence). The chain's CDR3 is CAWSVALAGADTQYF. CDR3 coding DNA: TGTGCCTGGAGTGTAGCCCTAGCGGGAGCAGATACGCAGTATTTT. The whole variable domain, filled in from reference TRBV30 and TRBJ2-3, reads SQTIHQWPATLVQPVGSPLSLECTVEGTSNPNLYWYRQAAGRGLQLLFYSVGIGQISSEVPQNLSASRPQDRQFILSSKKLLLSDSGFYLCAWSVALAGADTQYFGPGTRLTVL.

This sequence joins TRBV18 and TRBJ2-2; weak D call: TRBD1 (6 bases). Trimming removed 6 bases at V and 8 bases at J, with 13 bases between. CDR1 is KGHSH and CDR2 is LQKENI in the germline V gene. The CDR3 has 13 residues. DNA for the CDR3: TGTGCCAGCTCGCGTGGACAGCCTGGGGAGCTGTTTTTT. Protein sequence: CASSRGQPGELFF.